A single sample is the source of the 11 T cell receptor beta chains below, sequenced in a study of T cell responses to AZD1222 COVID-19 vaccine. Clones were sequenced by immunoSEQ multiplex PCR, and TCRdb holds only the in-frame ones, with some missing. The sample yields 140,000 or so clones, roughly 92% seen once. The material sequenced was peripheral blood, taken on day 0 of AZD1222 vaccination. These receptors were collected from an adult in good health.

The CDR3 nucleotides are TGTGCCAGCAGCTCGGGACAGGGCGAGGGCTACACCTTC. Its translation is CASSSGQGEGYTF. The chain is built from TRBV7-3 and TRBJ1-2, with 9 bases matching TRBD1. With 4 bases clipped from V and 8 bases from J, the junction kept 5 bases outside the gene matches. Per the germline V gene, CDR1 is SGHTA and CDR2 is FQGTGA. The CDR3 length is 13 residues.

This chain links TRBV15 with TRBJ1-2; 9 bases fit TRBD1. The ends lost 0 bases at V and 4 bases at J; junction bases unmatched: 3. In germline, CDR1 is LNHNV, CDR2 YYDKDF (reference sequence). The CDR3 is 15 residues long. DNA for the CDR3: TGTGCCACCAGCAGAGAACAGGGGGCCCCCTATGGCTACACCTTC. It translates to CATSREQGAPYGYTF.

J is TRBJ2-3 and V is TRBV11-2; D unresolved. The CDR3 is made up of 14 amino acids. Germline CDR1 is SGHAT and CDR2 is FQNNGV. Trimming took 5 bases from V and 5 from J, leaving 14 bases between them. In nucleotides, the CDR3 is TGTGCCAGCAGCCCCCGCCCCTGGGAAGATACGCAGTATTTT. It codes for CASSPRPWEDTQYF.

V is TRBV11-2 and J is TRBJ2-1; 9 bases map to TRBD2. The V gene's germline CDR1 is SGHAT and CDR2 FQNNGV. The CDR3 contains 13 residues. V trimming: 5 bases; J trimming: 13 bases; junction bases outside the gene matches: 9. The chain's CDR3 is CASSPAGGRGQFF. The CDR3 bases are TGTGCCAGCAGCCCAGCGGGCGGGAGGGGACAGTTCTTC.

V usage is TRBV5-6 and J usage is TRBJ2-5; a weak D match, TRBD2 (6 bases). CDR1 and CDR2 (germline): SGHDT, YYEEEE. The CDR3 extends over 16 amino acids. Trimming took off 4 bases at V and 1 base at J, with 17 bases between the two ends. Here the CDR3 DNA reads TGTGCCAGCAGCAAGGAGGGCAGAAGGGCCCAAGAGACCCAGTACTTC. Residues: CASSKEGRRAQETQYF.

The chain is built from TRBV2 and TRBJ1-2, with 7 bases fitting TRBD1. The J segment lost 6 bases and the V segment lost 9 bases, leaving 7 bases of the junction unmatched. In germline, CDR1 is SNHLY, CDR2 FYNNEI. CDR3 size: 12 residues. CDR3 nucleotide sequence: TGTGCCAGTAGACAGGGAGGAGATGGCTACACCTTC. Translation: CASRQGGDGYTF.

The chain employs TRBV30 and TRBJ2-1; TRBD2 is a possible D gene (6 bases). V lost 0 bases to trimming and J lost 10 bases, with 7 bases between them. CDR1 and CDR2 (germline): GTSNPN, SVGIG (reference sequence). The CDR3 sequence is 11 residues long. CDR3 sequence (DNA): TGTGCCTGGAGTGTAGCGGGCGAGCAGTTCTTC. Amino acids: CAWSVAGEQFF.

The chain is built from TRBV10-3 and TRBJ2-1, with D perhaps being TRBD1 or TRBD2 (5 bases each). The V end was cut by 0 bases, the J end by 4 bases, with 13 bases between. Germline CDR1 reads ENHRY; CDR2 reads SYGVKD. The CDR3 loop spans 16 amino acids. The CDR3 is CAISESLGGPYNEQFF. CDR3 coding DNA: TGTGCCATCAGTGAGTCTCTTGGGGGACCGTACAATGAGCAGTTCTTC.

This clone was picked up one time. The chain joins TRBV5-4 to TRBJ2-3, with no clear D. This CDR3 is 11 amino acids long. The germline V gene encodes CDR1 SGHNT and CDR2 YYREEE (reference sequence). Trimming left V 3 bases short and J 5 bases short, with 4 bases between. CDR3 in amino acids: CASSSGDTQYF. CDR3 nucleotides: TGTGCCAGCAGCTCAGGAGATACGCAGTATTTT.

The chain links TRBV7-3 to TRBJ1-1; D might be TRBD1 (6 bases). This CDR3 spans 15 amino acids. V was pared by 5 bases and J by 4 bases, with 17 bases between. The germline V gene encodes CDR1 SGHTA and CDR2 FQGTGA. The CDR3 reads CASSPPGQGFTEAFF. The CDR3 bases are TGTGCCAGCAGCCCCCCGGGGCAGGGGTTCACTGAAGCTTTCTTT.

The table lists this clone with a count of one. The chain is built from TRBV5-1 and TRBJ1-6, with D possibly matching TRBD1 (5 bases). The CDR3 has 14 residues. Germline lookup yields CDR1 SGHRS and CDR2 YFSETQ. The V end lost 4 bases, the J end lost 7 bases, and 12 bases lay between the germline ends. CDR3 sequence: CASSPNYRNSPLHF. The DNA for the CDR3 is TGCGCCAGCAGCCCCAATTACAGGAATTCACCCCTCCACTTT.